These 10 T cell receptor beta chains originate from one sample sequenced in a study of control samples from healthy donors and cancer patients. Here immunoSEQ multiplex PCR was the method, and the copy in TCRdb shows in-frame clones only, minus some. The top ten hold roughly 8.8% of the sample, which has fewer than 150,000 clones, less than 95% seen once. Sequencing was done on a sample of blood. The receptors shown here come from a man between 18 and 29 years old in good health.

The V call is TRBV7-9, the J call TRBJ2-1; no definite D call. From germline, CDR1 is SEHNR and CDR2 FQNEAQ (reference sequence). The CDR3 has 12 residues. The germline V and J ends were trimmed by 5 bases and 6 bases, with 8 bases remaining between them. The CDR3 nucleotides read TGTGCCAGCAGCCCCCCGGGCAATGAGCAGTTCTTC. It yields the protein CASSPPGNEQFF. Supplemented by reference TRBV7-9 and TRBJ2-1, the full variable domain reads DTGVSQNPRHKITKRGQNVTFRCDPISEHNRLYWYRQTLGQGPEFLTYFQNEAQLEKSRLLSDRFSAERPKGSFSTLEIQRTEQGDSAMYLCASSPPGNEQFFGPGTRLTVL.

V and J are TRBV18 and TRBJ1-5; TRBD1 is a possible D gene (5 bases). The CDR3 loop spans 14 amino acids. The V end was cut by 2 bases, the J end by 9 bases, with 14 bases between. Looked up from germline, CDR1 is KGHSH and CDR2 is LQKENI. The CDR3 here is CASSPSARQGPQHF. In DNA, the CDR3 is TGTGCCAGCTCACCATCCGCCCGGCAGGGGCCCCAGCATTTT.

The chain recombines TRBV6-5 with TRBJ1-1, with D possibly being TRBD1 (5 bases). V was cut by 2 bases and J by 1 base, with 11 bases left in between. This CDR3 region has 15 residues. In germline, CDR1 is MNHEY, CDR2 SVGAGI. The CDR3 sequence is CASSYARQTNTEAFF. In DNA, the CDR3 is TGTGCCAGCAGTTACGCCCGACAGACGAACACTGAAGCTTTCTTT.

The genes are TRBV19 and TRBJ2-7; 8 bases are a match to TRBD1. The CDR3 is made up of 14 amino acids. Germline trimming cut 5 bases from V and 1 base from J; bases unmatched to any gene: 4. Looked up from germline, CDR1 is LNHDA and CDR2 is SQIVND (reference sequence). CDR3 region: CASSPGTGSYEQYF. The CDR3 DNA follows: TGTGCCAGTAGTCCCGGGACAGGATCCTACGAGCAGTACTTC. Full variable domain (missing parts from reference TRBV19 and TRBJ2-7): DGGITQSPKYLFRKEGQNVTLSCEQNLNHDAMYWYRQDPGQGLRLIYYSQIVNDFQKGDIAEGYSVSREKKESFPLTVTSAQKNPTAFYLCASSPGTGSYEQYFGPGTRLTVT.

CDR3 sequence: CASDVRGQSYNEQFF. Here the CDR3 DNA reads TGTGCCAGCGACGTCCGGGGCCAGTCCTACAATGAGCAGTTCTTC. The chain employs TRBV2 and TRBJ2-1; either TRBD1 or TRBD2 may supply D (5 bases each). Germline CDR1 and CDR2: SNHLY and FYNNEI. The CDR3 is 15 amino acids. V was clipped by 8 bases and J by 1 base, with 15 bases between them.

This clone has just one count. CDR3 residues: CASSQEGNIQYF. CDR3 in DNA: TGCGCCAGCAGCCAAGAAGGAAACATTCAGTACTTC. This chain joins TRBV4-1 and TRBJ2-4, with D uncertain. The CDR3 consists of 12 residues. The V end was cut by 0 bases, the J end by 6 bases, with 3 bases between. Germline lookup yields CDR1 MGHRA and CDR2 YSYEKL.

J is TRBJ1-1 and V is TRBV10-1, with D tentatively TRBD1 (5 bases). Trimming removed 4 bases from V and 4 bases from J, with 16 bases in between. CDR3 length: 15 residues. Germline V gene data show CDR1 as WNHNN and CDR2 as SYGVQD (reference sequence). Here the CDR3 DNA reads TGCGCCAGCAGTGGATCTAGTCAGGGTGTCACTGAAGCTTTCTTT. Translation: CASSGSSQGVTEAFF.

The chain uses TRBV4-1 and TRBJ2-7, with 8 nucleotides matching TRBD2. CDR3 length: 16 residues. In germline, CDR1 is MGHRA, CDR2 YSYEKL. V shed 1 base and J 0 bases; nucleotides not matched to a gene: 5. This CDR3 is CASSQVTSGLSYEQYF. CDR3 nucleotide sequence: TGCGCCAGCAGCCAAGTAACTAGCGGCCTCTCCTACGAGCAGTACTTC.

This chain links TRBV5-1 with TRBJ2-1; no clear D gene. CDR3 size: 14 residues. Germline lookup yields CDR1 SGHRS and CDR2 YFSETQ. Trimming stripped 0 bases from V and 4 bases from J, with 8 bases between. CDR3 bases: TGCGCCAGCAGCTTGGACGTAGATTACAATGAGCAGTTCTTC. It translates to CASSLDVDYNEQFF. Combining the CDR3 with reference TRBV5-1 and TRBJ2-1 gives the whole variable domain KAGVTQTPRYLIKTRGQQVTLSCSPISGHRSVSWYQQTPGQGLQFLFEYFSETQRNKGNFPGRFSGRQFSNSRSEMNVSTLELGDSALYLCASSLDVDYNEQFFGPGTRLTVL.

This chain uses TRBV5-6 with TRBJ1-3; the D is unclear. The ends were cut back, 0 bases at V and 0 bases at J, with 7 bases in the middle. The CDR3 has 15 residues. The germline gives CDR1 SGHDT, CDR2 YYEEEE. The CDR3 region has the DNA TGTGCCAGCAGCTTGGCACCCAACTCTGGAAACACCATATATTTT. Translated: CASSLAPNSGNTIYF.